This T cell receptor (beta chain) was profiled in a study of glioma-infiltrating T cells. Overall study results and limits: Very few CDR3 sequences were shared between tissue and blood. Tissue-blood divergence was below expectation in non-neoplastic patients, above in gliomas.

In the case of this clonotype: Its specificity is not known.

TCR alpha and beta CDR3 regions were amplified from RNA using iRepertoire nested multiplex PCR. For one-step reverse transcription and amplification, about 85-400 ng of tissue mRNA or PBMC total RNA was used. In TCRdb, the multiplex PCR reads were re-called with MiXCR into one record per CDR3 protein. The profile shows about 190,000 distinct CDR3 sequences, approximately 30% of them singletons. Losses at the gene ends were 5 bases for V and 3 bases for J; bases not matched to a gene: 9. This CDR3 contains 15 residues. Germline V lookup: CDR1 SGHVS, CDR2 FQNEAQ. Input material: glioma tissue, nonneoplastic brain tissue, or PBMCs (not recorded which). The chain is built from TRBV7-8 and TRBJ2-7; TRBD1 matches at 8 bases. This clonotype was obtained from a human donor with low-grade glioma or glioblastoma, undergoing nonglioma brain surgery, or in good health (not recorded which). CDR3 DNA sequence: TGTGCCAGCAGCCCAGGTGCAGGGGGCATCTACGAGCAGTACTTC. Translating it yields CASSPGAGGIYEQYF.